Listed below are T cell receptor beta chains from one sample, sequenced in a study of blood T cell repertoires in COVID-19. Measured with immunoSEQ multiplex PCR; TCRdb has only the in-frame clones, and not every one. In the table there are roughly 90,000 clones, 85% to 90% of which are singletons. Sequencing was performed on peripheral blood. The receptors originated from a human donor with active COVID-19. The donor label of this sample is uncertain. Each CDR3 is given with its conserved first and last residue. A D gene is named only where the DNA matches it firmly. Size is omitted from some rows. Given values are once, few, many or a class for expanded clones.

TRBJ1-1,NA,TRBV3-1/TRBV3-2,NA,CASSQDPVMAEAFF,TGTGCCAGCAGCCAAGATCCAGTTATGGCTGAAGCTTTCTTT
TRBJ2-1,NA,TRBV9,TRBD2,CASSVDLLAGGREQFF,TGTGCCAGCAGCGTAGATCTGCTAGCGGGGGGGCGTGAGCAGTTCTTC
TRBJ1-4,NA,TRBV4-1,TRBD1,CASSQEISGDRGNEKLFF,TGCGCCAGCAGCCAAGAGATTTCGGGGGACAGGGGGAACGAAAAACTGTTTTTT
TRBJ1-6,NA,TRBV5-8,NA,CASSASASGVYNSPLHF,TGTGCCAGCAGCGCGTCGGCTTCGGGGGTTTACAATTCACCCCTCCACTTT
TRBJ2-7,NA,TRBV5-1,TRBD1,CASRSGTGDYEQYF,TGCGCCAGCAGATCAGGGACAGGGGACTACGAGCAGTACTTC
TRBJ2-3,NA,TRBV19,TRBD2,CASSMGSGGGTDTQYF,TGTGCCAGTAGTATGGGTAGCGGGGGGGGCACAGATACGCAGTATTTT
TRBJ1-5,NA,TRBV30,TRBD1,CARPGQGAYSNQPQHF,TGTGCCCGACCGGGACAGGGGGCTTATAGCAATCAGCCCCAGCATTTT
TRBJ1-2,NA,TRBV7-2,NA,CASSLATASNYGYTF,TGTGCCAGCAGCTTAGCCACAGCTTCTAACTATGGCTACACCTTC
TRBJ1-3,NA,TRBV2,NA,CASRLGAFSGNTIYF,TGTGCCAGCCGCCTGGGGGCTTTCTCTGGAAACACCATATATTTT
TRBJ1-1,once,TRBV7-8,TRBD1,CASSLTTGGRGTEAFF,TGTGCCAGCAGCTTGACGACAGGGGGCCGGGGGACTGAAGCTTTCTTT
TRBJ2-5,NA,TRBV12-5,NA,CASGTGLQETQYF,TGTGCTAGTGGAACGGGACTTCAAGAGACCCAGTACTTC
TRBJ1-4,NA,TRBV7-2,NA,CASSLKQGIGPTNEKLFF,TGTGCCAGCAGCTTAAAACAGGGTATCGGACCGACTAATGAAAAACTGTTTTTT
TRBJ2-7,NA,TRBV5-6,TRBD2,CASRRLAGAYEQYF,TGTGCCAGCAGAAGACTAGCGGGGGCCTACGAGCAGTACTTC
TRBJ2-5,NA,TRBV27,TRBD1,CASSLYPGTGGLETQYF,TGTGCCAGCAGTTTATACCCCGGGACAGGGGGATTAGAGACCCAGTACTTC
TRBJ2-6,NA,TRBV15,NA,CATSRGGSGANVLTF,TGTGCCACCAGCAGGGGGGGATCCGGGGCCAACGTCCTGACTTTC
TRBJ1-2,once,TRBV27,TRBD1,CASSPDRGRLYGYTF,TGTGCCAGCAGCCCGGACAGGGGGCGCCTCTATGGCTACACCTTC
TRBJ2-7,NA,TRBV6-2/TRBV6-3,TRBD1,CASSYGDRAYEQYF,TGTGCCAGCAGTTACGGGGACAGGGCCTACGAGCAGTACTTC
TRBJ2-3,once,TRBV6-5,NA,CASSLGPGNTDTQYF,TGTGCCAGCAGCTTGGGCCCGGGGAACACAGATACGCAGTATTTT
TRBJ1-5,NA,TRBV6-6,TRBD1,CASSWDRQNQPQHF,TGTGCCAGCAGCTGGGACAGACAAAATCAGCCCCAGCATTTT
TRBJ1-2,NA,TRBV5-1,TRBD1,CASSLKGTGESYGYTF,TGCGCCAGCAGCTTGAAGGGGACAGGCGAAAGCTATGGCTACACCTTC
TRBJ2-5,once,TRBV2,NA,CASSQKETQYF,TGTGCCAGCAGTCAAAAAGAGACCCAGTACTTC
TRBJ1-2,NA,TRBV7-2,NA,CASSFQRGSYGYTF,TGTGCCAGCAGTTTTCAGCGGGGCTCCTATGGCTACACCTTC
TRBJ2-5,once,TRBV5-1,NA,CASSGDTSSRETQYF,TGCGCCAGCAGCGGTGACACGTCCAGCAGGGAGACCCAGTACTTC
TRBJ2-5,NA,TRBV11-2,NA,CASSLVAPTQYF,TGTGCCAGCAGCTTAGTAGCCCCTACCCAGTACTTC
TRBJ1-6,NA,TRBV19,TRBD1,CASSQGATIRSPLHF,TGTGCCAGTAGTCAGGGGGCGACGATACGTTCACCCCTCCACTTT
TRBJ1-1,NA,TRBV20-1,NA,CSATPGGPAFF,TGCAGTGCTACCCCGGGGGGGCCAGCTTTCTTT
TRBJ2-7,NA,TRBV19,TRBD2,CASSISSGGEAEQYF,TGTGCCAGTAGTATATCCAGCGGGGGAGAGGCCGAGCAGTACTTC
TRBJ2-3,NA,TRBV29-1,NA,CSVTPESSTDTQYF,TGCAGCGTCACCCCGGAGTCTAGCACAGATACGCAGTATTTT
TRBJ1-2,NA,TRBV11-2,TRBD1,CASSGTGGGYGYTF,TGTGCCAGCAGCGGTACAGGGGGCGGCTATGGCTACACCTTC
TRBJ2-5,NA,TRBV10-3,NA,CAISGGRDETQYF,TGTGCCATCAGTGGGGGCAGAGATGAGACCCAGTACTTC
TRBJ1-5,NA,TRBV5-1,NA,CASSLGENSNQPQHF,TGCGCCAGCAGCTTGGGAGAGAATAGCAATCAGCCCCAGCATTTT
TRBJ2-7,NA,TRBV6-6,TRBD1,CASTESADRGLSF,TGTGCCAGCACAGAGTCGGCGGACAGGGGGCTTTCATTC
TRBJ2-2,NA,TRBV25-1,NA,CASSEYIGQSTGELFF,TGTGCCAGCAGTGAATATATTGGGCAGTCCACCGGGGAGCTGTTTTTT
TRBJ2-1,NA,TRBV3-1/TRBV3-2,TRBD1,CASSQATAGTGRPGQFF,TGTGCCAGCAGCCAAGCAACTGCCGGGACAGGGAGGCCTGGGCAGTTCTTC
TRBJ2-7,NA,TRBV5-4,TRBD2,CASSPAAGYDYEQYF,TGTGCCAGCAGCCCGGCAGCGGGATACGACTACGAGCAGTACTTC
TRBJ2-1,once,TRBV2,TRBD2,CASSERGLAGGSAFF,TGTGCCAGCAGTGAAAGGGGACTAGCGGGGGGTTCCGCGTTCTTC
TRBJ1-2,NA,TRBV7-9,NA,CASSDLGQTLSYGYTF,TGTGCCAGCAGCGACTTGGGGCAGACCCTAAGCTATGGCTACACCTTC
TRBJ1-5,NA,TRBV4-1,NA,CASSQNPGLTNQPQHF,TGCGCCAGCAGCCAAAATCCGGGGTTGACAAATCAGCCCCAGCATTTT
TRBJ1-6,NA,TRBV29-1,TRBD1,CSVRTGGRSNSPLHF,TGCAGCGTCCGAACAGGGGGTAGAAGTAATTCACCCCTCCACTTT
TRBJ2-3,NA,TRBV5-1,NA,CASSLGDRREYSTDTQYF,TGCGCCAGCAGCTTGGGGGATAGGAGGGAATATAGCACAGATACGCAGTATTTT
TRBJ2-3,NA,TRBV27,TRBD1,CASTGQGFLDTQYF,TGTGCCAGCACGGGACAGGGATTTTTAGATACGCAGTATTTT
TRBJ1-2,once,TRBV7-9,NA,CASSYPSYGYTF,TGTGCCAGCAGCTATCCCAGCTATGGCTACACCTTC
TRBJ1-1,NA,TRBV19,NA,CASKTAMNTEAFF,TGTGCCAGTAAGACAGCTATGAACACTGAAGCTTTCTTT
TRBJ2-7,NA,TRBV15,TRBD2,CATSRDPRGGDEQYF,TGTGCCACCAGCAGAGATCCCCGGGGGGGTGACGAGCAGTACTTC
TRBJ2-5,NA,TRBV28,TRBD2,CASRPTSGGYLPETQYF,TGTGCCAGCAGGCCGACTAGCGGGGGATATCTCCCAGAGACCCAGTACTTC
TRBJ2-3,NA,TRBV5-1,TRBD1,CASSPDRTPTDTQYF,TGCGCCAGCAGCCCGGACAGGACGCCCACAGATACGCAGTATTTT
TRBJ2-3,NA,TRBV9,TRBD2,CASSESPSGGAGDTQYF,TGTGCCAGCAGTGAAAGCCCTAGCGGGGGGGCGGGAGATACGCAGTATTTT
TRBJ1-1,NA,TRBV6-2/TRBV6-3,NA,CASSLYGVGDNTEAFF,TGTGCCAGCAGCCTATACGGGGTAGGCGACAACACTGAAGCTTTCTTT
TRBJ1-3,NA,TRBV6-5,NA,CASSYDRSRTIYF,TGTGCCAGCAGTTACGACAGGTCTCGCACCATATATTTT
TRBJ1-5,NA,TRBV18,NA,CASSRTEQEPQHF,TGTGCCAGCTCACGGACAGAGCAGGAGCCCCAGCATTTT
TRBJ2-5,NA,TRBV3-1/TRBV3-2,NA,CASTAVVPYQETQYF,TGTGCCAGCACCGCGGTCGTTCCGTACCAAGAGACCCAGTACTTC
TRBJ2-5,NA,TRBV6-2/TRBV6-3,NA,CASSYGGPSETQYF,TGTGCCAGCAGTTACGGAGGCCCCTCGGAGACCCAGTACTTC
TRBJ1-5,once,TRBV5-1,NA,CASSLGGGNQPQHF,TGCGCCAGCAGCTTGGGGGGGGGCAATCAGCCCCAGCATTTT
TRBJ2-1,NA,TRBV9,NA,CASSDNPLQGSNEQFF,TGTGCCAGCAGCGACAACCCCCTACAGGGTAGCAATGAGCAGTTCTTC
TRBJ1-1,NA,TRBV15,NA,CATSYRVNEAFF,TGTGCCACCAGCTACAGGGTTAATGAAGCTTTCTTT
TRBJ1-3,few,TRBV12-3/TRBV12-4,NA,CAAGFGNTIYF,TGTGCCGCGGGATTTGGAAACACCATATATTTT
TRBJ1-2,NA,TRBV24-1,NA,CATSDSGYGYTF,TGTGCCACCAGTGATTCAGGGTATGGCTACACCTTC
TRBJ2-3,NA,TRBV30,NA,CAWGTGSGWDTQYF,TGTGCCTGGGGTACAGGGTCCGGGTGGGATACGCAGTATTTT